This TCR beta chain is drawn from a study of blood T cell repertoires in COVID-19 (dated by TCRdb to 2020 to 2022). With respect to the entire study: Collaborator samples came from the United States, Italy and Spain and covered acute and convalescent phases of COVID-19. The prospective study material was composed of cDNA or gDNA derived from T cells, B-cell-depleted T cells, or PBMCs. Deeply sampled blood TCRbeta repertoires from subjects exposed to, actively infected with, or recovered from COVID-19 were included in the dataset. The repertoires were released in a freely available public database meant as a resource for research on the immune response to SARS-CoV-2. Samples came from the ongoing ImmuneRACE study (first 160 participants) plus 1,254 subjects from 6 global collaborators. Nearly every sample came with metadata listing a de-identified subject ID, COVID-19 status, age in years and sex. Where available, HLA class I and class II types were obtained from metadata supplied by the sample provider rather than from assay-based typing. The research as a whole found: The quantity of clinical and demographic metadata differed by source and by participant and was supplied without curation.

This clone was observed a handful of times. The specificity of this receptor is unknown. No clone much larger than this one lies a single base away; base qualities are absent. V and J are trimmed by 7 bases and 8 bases, and the gene matches miss 6 bases of the junction. Via the germline V gene, CDR1 is MDHEN and CDR2 SYDVKM. The CDR3 has 12 amino acids, counting the end cysteine and phenylalanine. Only CDR3 DNA is held: 36 bases, read in frame from base 1. Each collaborating institution followed its own protocols to collect whole blood in K2EDTA tubes. For TCRbeta analysis, collaborator samples were shipped as frozen whole blood, as isolated PBMCs, or as DNA extracted from either sample type. TCRbeta CDR3 regions were amplified from genomic DNA by means of the immunoSEQ Assay, a bias-controlled multiplex PCR. In the authors' own workflow: The number of nucleated cells in each sample was estimated from the amplification of reference gene primers within the assay. Sequence reads were collapsed and filtered to measure the absolute abundance of every unique TCRbeta CDR3 rearrangement. For each sample, productive Simpson clonality was calculated as the square root of Simpson's diversity index over productive rearrangements. TCRdb obtained this table from immuneACCESS and retained in-frame rearrangements with V and J assigned. These tables miss some clones; where compared with another copy, unresolved V genes account for less than half of the shortfall, and the remainder is unexplained. The DNA was the basis for D and trimming; V, J and clone size are from that table. The sample includes some 47,000 clones, with 75% to 90% observed a single time. Over 20% of the sample comes from the top ten.

Sequencing was done on a sample of peripheral blood. The source of this sequence is a woman aged 80 or over in a cohort sampled during active or convalescent COVID-19. The chain is made from TRBV28 and TRBJ1-2, with 8 middle bases fitting TRBD1. The CDR3 here reads CASTSRGRGYTF. The bases read TGTGCCAGCACCTCCAGGGGGCGCGGCTACACCTTC.